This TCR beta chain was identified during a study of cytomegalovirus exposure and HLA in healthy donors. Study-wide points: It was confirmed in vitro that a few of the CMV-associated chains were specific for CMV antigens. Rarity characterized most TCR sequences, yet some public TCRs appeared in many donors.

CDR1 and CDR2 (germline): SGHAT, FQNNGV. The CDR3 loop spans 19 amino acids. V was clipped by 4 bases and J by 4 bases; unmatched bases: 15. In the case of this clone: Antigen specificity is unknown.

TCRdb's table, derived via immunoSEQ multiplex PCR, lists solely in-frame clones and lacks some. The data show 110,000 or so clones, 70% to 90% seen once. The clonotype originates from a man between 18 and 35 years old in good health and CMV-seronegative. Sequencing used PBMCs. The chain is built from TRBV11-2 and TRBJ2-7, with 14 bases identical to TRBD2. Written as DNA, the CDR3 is TGTGCCAGCAGCTGGCCCGCGGGACTAGCGGGAGTCTTTTCGTACGAGCAGTACTTC. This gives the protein CASSWPAGLAGVFSYEQYF.